One T cell receptor (beta chain) is described in this entry. The germline V gene has CDR1 SGHVS and CDR2 FNYEAQ. The CDR3 covers 13 residues. The ends were cut back, 4 bases at V and 0 bases at J, with 6 bases in the middle. The data belong to a study of cytomegalovirus exposure and HLA in healthy donors. Measured with immunoSEQ multiplex PCR; TCRdb has only the in-frame clones, and not every one. The sample has tens of thousands of clones; roughly 94% are singletons. Source material: PBMCs. This TCR was recovered from a man aged 18-30 years in good health and CMV-seropositive. The chain combines TRBV7-6 with TRBJ1-1, with D perhaps TRBD1 (6 bases). The CDR3 DNA reads TGTGCCAGCAGCTCAGGGGTGAACACTGAAGCTTTCTTT. Its protein is CASSSGVNTEAFF.